The 31 T cell receptor beta chains listed next were all sequenced from one sample in a study of blood T cell repertoires in COVID-19. Here immunoSEQ multiplex PCR was the method, and the copy in TCRdb shows in-frame clones only, minus some. The sample includes tens of thousands of clones, around 82% of them seen just once. Specimen: peripheral blood. These receptors were collected from a man in his 60s with COVID-19, enrolled during active disease.

The chain combines TRBV19 with TRBJ1-6; 9 bases match TRBD1. V was pared by 5 bases and J by 9 bases, with 5 bases of the junction left unmatched. CDR1 LNHDA and CDR2 SQIVND come from the germline V gene (reference sequence). This CDR3 contains 14 residues. The CDR3 reads CASSAGQGFSPLHF. CDR3 in DNA: TGTGCCAGTAGTGCCGGACAGGGGTTTTCACCCCTCCACTTT.

The rearrangement links TRBV7-9 to TRBJ1-2; perhaps TRBD1 as D (6 bases). Trimming took off 5 bases at V and 4 bases at J, with 26 bases between the two ends. Germline CDR1 and CDR2: SEHNR and FQNEAQ (reference sequence). The CDR3 sequence is 18 residues long. CDR3 DNA: TGTGCCAGCAGCCCCACTACAGGGTTATATGGGAGTAGCTATGGCTACACCTTC. This sequence encodes CASSPTTGLYGSSYGYTF.

The chain uses TRBV5-4 and TRBJ2-7; TRBD1 is a possible D gene (6 bases). V was shortened by 2 bases and J by 4 bases, with 13 bases between the two germline ends. CDR1 and CDR2 (germline): SGHNT, YYREEE (reference sequence). The CDR3 is made up of 14 amino acids. The CDR3 sequence: CASSLGGRDYEQYF. CDR3 sequence (DNA): TGTGCCAGCAGCTTAGGGGGTAGAGATTACGAGCAGTACTTC.

The chain couples TRBV5-1 to TRBJ2-2; 11 nucleotides match TRBD1. V dropped 4 bases and J dropped 5; count of bases not matched to a gene: 4. Per germline, CDR1 SGHRS and CDR2 YFSETQ. There are 15 residues in the CDR3. In nucleotides, the CDR3 is TGCGCCAGCAGCAACGGACAGGGGGCTACCGGGGAGCTGTTTTTT. Amino acids: CASSNGQGATGELFF.

The rearrangement uses TRBV5-1 and TRBJ2-3; 9 bases line up with TRBD1. Germline-derived CDR1 and CDR2 are SGHRS and YFSETQ. This CDR3 is built from 14 residues. V shed 5 bases, J shed 4 bases, and the junction held 5 bases outside the gene matches. Here the CDR3 reads CASSGQGNADTQYF. In DNA form, the CDR3 reads TGCGCCAGCAGTGGACAGGGGAACGCAGATACGCAGTATTTT. The full variable domain, with the rest looked up from reference TRBV5-1 and TRBJ2-3, is KAGVTQTPRYLIKTRGQQVTLSCSPISGHRSVSWYQQTPGQGLQFLFEYFSETQRNKGNFPGRFSGRQFSNSRSEMNVSTLELGDSALYLCASSGQGNADTQYFGPGTRLTVL.

The V and J genes are TRBV3-1 (or the pseudogene TRBV3-2) and TRBJ2-1; TRBD1 is a possible D gene (6 bases). Trimming took off 5 bases at V and 7 bases at J, with 21 bases between the two ends. Germline V gene sequence: CDR1 LGHDT, CDR2 YNNKEL (reference sequence). The CDR3 spans 16 residues. CDR3 bases: TGTGCCAGCAGCGCTCTAGGGGGAGCAGCAAATAATGAGCAGTTCTTC. Its protein product is CASSALGGAANNEQFF.

This chain uses TRBV6-6 with TRBJ2-5; 9 bases agree with TRBD1. J lost 5 bases, V lost 6 bases, and 4 bases had no gene match. This CDR3 is 13 amino acids long. Germline CDR1 and CDR2: MNHNY and SVGAGI (reference sequence). The CDR3 coding sequence is TGTGCCAGCAGCGGACAGGGGCGTGAGACCCAGTACTTC. It encodes CASSGQGRETQYF.

This clone was counted a few times. DNA for the CDR3: TGTGCTAGTGGTGACAGGCCTTATAATTCACCCCTCCACTTT. As protein: CASGDRPYNSPLHF. The gene calls are TRBV12-5 and TRBJ1-6; D possibly corresponds to TRBD1 (6 bases). Trimming pared 5 bases from V and 4 bases from J, leaving 9 bases between. CDR1 LGHNT and CDR2 FRNRAP come from the germline V gene. CDR3 length: 14 residues.

The chain has TRBV11-3 and TRBJ2-6; unclear D gene. The V and J ends lost 3 bases and 5 bases respectively, with 2 bases between them. Germline V gives CDR1 SGHNT, CDR2 YENEEA. This CDR3 region has 12 residues. CDR3: CASSFRANVLTF. In DNA form, the CDR3 reads TGTGCCAGCAGCTTTAGGGCCAACGTCCTGACTTTC.

This clone occurred a few times. The chain recombines TRBV11-3 with TRBJ1-6, with D possibly matching TRBD1 (5 bases). Trimming pared 5 bases from V and 9 bases from J, leaving 11 bases between. The germline CDR1 and CDR2 sequences are SGHNT and YENEEA. This CDR3 is built from 13 residues. CDR3 DNA: TGTGCCAGCAGCCAACAGGAGCTTTCACCCCTCCACTTT. It encodes CASSQQELSPLHF.

This clone was recorded many times. The V call is TRBV28, the J call TRBJ1-6; a weak D match, TRBD1 (6 bases). Germline V gives CDR1 MDHEN, CDR2 SYDVKM. The CDR3 sequence is 19 residues long. The V gene lost 1 base and the J gene lost 4 bases, with 20 bases spanning the gap. The CDR3 spells CASSLSTGLGALYNSPLHF. For the CDR3, the DNA is TGTGCCAGCAGTTTATCAACGGGGCTGGGGGCCTTATATAATTCACCCCTCCACTTT.

This sequence joins TRBV5-6 and TRBJ1-5; 7 bases are a match to TRBD1. The CDR3 runs to 14 residues. The V and J ends lost 4 bases and 4 bases, in that order; junction bases with no gene match: 5. Germline V lookup: CDR1 SGHDT, CDR2 YYEEEE. The CDR3 here is CASSRGQSNQPQHF. CDR3 DNA: TGTGCCAGCAGCAGGGGGCAGTCGAATCAGCCCCAGCATTTT.

This clone was seen once. The CDR3 sequence: CASSKDRGLQPQHF. Here the CDR3 DNA reads TGTGCCAGCAGCAAAGACAGGGGGCTTCAGCCCCAGCATTTT. The V gene is TRBV27, the J gene TRBJ1-5; TRBD1 aligns across 10 bases. The V segment lost 6 bases and the J segment 6 bases; nucleotides outside the gene matches: 5. The CDR3 totals 14 residues. The V gene's germline CDR1 is MNHEY and CDR2 SMNVEV (reference sequence).

V is TRBV30 and J is TRBJ2-7; D ambiguous. The V end was cut by 0 bases, the J end by 4 bases, with 7 bases between. This CDR3 has 12 residues. Germline CDR1 GTSNPN, CDR2 SVGIG (reference sequence). CDR3 loop: CAWSVSLYEQYF. The DNA of the CDR3 is TGTGCCTGGAGTGTAAGTCTATACGAGCAGTACTTC.

This chain joins TRBV5-5 and TRBJ2-5, with 9 bases fitting TRBD1. This CDR3 has 15 residues. Losses at the gene ends were 2 bases for V and 5 bases for J; bases not matched to a gene: 7. Per germline, CDR1 SGHKS and CDR2 YYEKEE (reference sequence). In DNA form, the CDR3 reads TGTGCCAGCAGCTTCACAGGGGGCGGTAGGGAGACCCAGTACTTC. Its translation is CASSFTGGGRETQYF.

The J gene is TRBJ1-1, the V gene TRBV30; D uncertain. The CDR3 covers 13 residues. V was cut by 0 bases and J by 4 bases, with 9 bases left in between. The germline CDR1 and CDR2 sequences are GTSNPN and SVGIG (reference sequence). For the CDR3, the DNA is TGTGCCTGGAGTGTACGGGGTGGCACTGAAGCTTTCTTT. It specifies CAWSVRGGTEAFF.

The chain uses TRBV27 and TRBJ2-5, with 8 bases identical to TRBD2. With V trimmed by 3 bases and J by 7 bases, 4 bases remained unmatched. The CDR3 sequence is 13 residues long. CDR1 and CDR2 (germline): MNHEY, SMNVEV (reference sequence). The CDR3 DNA sequence: TGTGCCAGCAGTTTCGGGGGGGCCGCGACCCAGTACTTC. Translating it yields CASSFGGAATQYF.

This chain uses TRBV3-1 (or the pseudogene TRBV3-2) with TRBJ1-3; D may be TRBD1 (5 bases). Trimming removed 0 bases at V and 3 bases at J, with 9 bases between. The V gene's germline CDR1 is LGHDT and CDR2 YNNKEL (reference sequence). The CDR3 contains 15 residues. The CDR3 region has the DNA TGTGCCAGCAGCCAAGACAGGGTAGTTGGAAACACCATATATTTT. It codes for CASSQDRVVGNTIYF.

The J gene is TRBJ1-1, the V gene TRBV9, with TRBD1 identical over 9 bases. Germline CDR1 reads SGDLS; CDR2 reads YYNGEE. CDR3 length: 14 residues. V was pared by 3 bases and J by 4 bases, with 4 bases of the junction left unmatched. Here the CDR3 reads CASSAGQGGTEAFF. CDR3 sequence (DNA): TGTGCCAGCAGCGCGGGACAGGGCGGCACTGAAGCTTTCTTT.

This clone was observed a handful of times. The identical CDR3 is also encoded by other nucleotide sequences in the sample. The chain couples TRBV19 to TRBJ1-1; 7 nucleotides match TRBD1. J gave up 2 bases and V 4 bases, and 7 bases lay outside the gene matches. The germline V gene has CDR1 LNHDA and CDR2 SQIVND (reference sequence). This CDR3 has 15 residues. The CDR3 bases are TGTGCCAGTAGTAGACAGGGCAGGGGAAACACTGAAGCTTTCTTT. Translating gives CASSRQGRGNTEAFF.

The rearrangement joins TRBV6-2 or TRBV6-3 to TRBJ1-2, with D uncertain. V was shortened by 0 bases and J by 2 bases, with 4 bases between the two germline ends. This CDR3 has 13 amino acids. Per germline, CDR1 MNHEY and CDR2 SVGEGT. The CDR3, as DNA: TGTGCCAGCAGTTACTCTCAGAACTATGGCTACACCTTC. Residues: CASSYSQNYGYTF.

The rearrangement joins TRBV7-3 to TRBJ1-1, with D unclear. Deletions cut 0 bases from V and 3 bases from J, with 5 bases between. This CDR3 is built from 13 residues. Germline loops: CDR1 SGHTA, CDR2 FQGTGA. This CDR3 reads CASSLTADTEAFF. The CDR3 coding sequence is TGTGCCAGCAGCTTAACAGCCGACACTGAAGCTTTCTTT. Full variable domain (remainder filled in from reference TRBV7-3 and TRBJ1-1): GAGVSQTPSNKVTEKGKYVELRCDPISGHTALYWYRQSLGQGPEFLIYFQGTGAADDSGLPNDRFFAVRPEGSVSTLKIQRTERGDSAVYLCASSLTADTEAFFGQGTRLTVV.

The V and J genes are TRBV18 and TRBJ1-1; D not resolved. The germline gives CDR1 KGHSH, CDR2 LQKENI. This CDR3 contains 15 residues. With 0 bases removed from V and 3 bases from J, the gap between germline ends came to 11 bases. DNA for the CDR3: TGTGCCAGCTCACCACCTAGTGTCCGGGACACTGAAGCTTTCTTT. As protein: CASSPPSVRDTEAFF.

The rearrangement joins TRBV19 to TRBJ2-6, with unresolved D. Germline CDR1 LNHDA, CDR2 SQIVND (reference sequence). This CDR3 has 14 residues. Trimming took off 3 bases at V and 0 bases at J, with 3 bases between the two ends. DNA of the CDR3: TGTGCCAGTAGTATCTCCTCTGGGGCCAACGTCCTGACTTTC. It is translated as CASSISSGANVLTF.

The gene calls are TRBV27 and TRBJ2-5; a weak D match, TRBD2 (6 bases). The CDR3 length is 11 residues. The germline CDR1 and CDR2 sequences are MNHEY and SMNVEV (reference sequence). Trimming took 10 bases from V and 5 from J, leaving 11 bases between them. CDR3 in DNA: TGTGCCACCGCTAGCGTCGAGACCCAGTACTTC. Translated: CATASVETQYF.

This clone was counted only a few times. This chain links TRBV11-2 with TRBJ2-7; D is ambiguous. CDR3 length: 14 amino acids. Trimming stripped 2 bases from V and 0 bases from J, with 8 bases between. From germline, CDR1 is SGHAT and CDR2 FQNNGV. The CDR3 coding sequence is TGTGCCAGCAGCTTATCAGGCAGCTCCTACGAGCAGTACTTC. It specifies CASSLSGSSYEQYF.

This sequence joins TRBV5-6 and TRBJ1-4; 8 bases are shared with TRBD1. The CDR3 contains 18 residues. CDR1 SGHDT and CDR2 YYEEEE come from the germline V gene. The V gene end was trimmed by 1 base and the J gene end by 2 bases; junction bases not matched to a gene: 10. The CDR3, as DNA: TGTGCCAGCAGCTTGTTCAGGGGGCGAGTTTCTACTAATGAAAAACTGTTTTTT. Translation: CASSLFRGRVSTNEKLFF.

V usage is TRBV29-1 and J usage is TRBJ2-1; D ambiguous. Germline CDR1 and CDR2: SQVTM and ANQGSEA. The CDR3 covers 12 residues. V was trimmed by 4 bases and J by 9 bases, leaving 13 bases between them. The CDR3 region is CSVGSLASEQFF. The CDR3 DNA reads TGCAGCGTTGGTTCCTTGGCTTCTGAGCAGTTCTTC.

This rearrangement joins TRBV5-1 to TRBJ2-5; TRBD2 is a possible D gene (6 bases). The CDR3 has 15 amino acids. The germline gives CDR1 SGHRS, CDR2 YFSETQ. V lost 2 bases and J lost 3, with 14 bases in between. CDR3 amino acids: CASSFRGTIKETQYF. As DNA, the CDR3 is TGCGCCAGCAGCTTCCGCGGGACCATCAAAGAGACCCAGTACTTC.

J is TRBJ2-2 and V is TRBV7-3; TRBD2 aligns across 8 bases. V shed 6 bases and J 7 bases; nucleotides not matched to a gene: 7. The germline CDR1 and CDR2 sequences are SGHTA and FQGTGA. This CDR3 region has 14 residues. CDR3 nucleotides: TGTGCCAGCAGTCGGACTAGCCATATCGGGGAGCTGTTTTTT. It specifies CASSRTSHIGELFF. The complete variable domain, with remaining parts taken from reference TRBV7-3 and TRBJ2-2, reads GAGVSQTPSNKVTEKGKYVELRCDPISGHTALYWYRQSLGQGPEFLIYFQGTGAADDSGLPNDRFFAVRPEGSVSTLKIQRTERGDSAVYLCASSRTSHIGELFFGEGSRLTVL.

This clone was found a few times. This chain links TRBV24-1 with TRBJ2-1, with 8 bases lining up with TRBD2. Per the germline V gene, CDR1 is KGHDR and CDR2 is SFDVKD. Unmatched junction bases numbered 6, after V lost 0 bases and J lost 9 bases. The CDR3 covers 15 residues. As DNA, the CDR3 is TGTGCCACCAGTGATTTGCTCGGGGGGGGGAGTGAGCAGTTCTTC. This codes for CATSDLLGGGSEQFF.